The T cell receptor (beta chain) described here comes from a study of brain T cells in children with intractable seizures. Time point in this sample: blood from clinic visit 5 months post-surgery; TSC patient then seizure free. Sequencing was limited to surgery cases with top T cell transcript signatures in brain tissue. Patients received at least one anti-epileptic drug before surgery. CDR1 KGHSH and CDR2 LQKENI come from the germline V gene. The V and J ends lost 7 bases and 4 bases, in that order; junction bases with no gene match: 6. The CDR3 has 15 amino acids. Clones were sequenced by immunoSEQ multiplex PCR, and TCRdb holds only the in-frame ones, with some missing. In the table there are about 340,000 clones, over 90% of which are singletons.

The sample in question was peripheral blood, obtained less than 6 months after surgery. This receptor was taken from a boy in the first two years of life with tuberous sclerosis and intractable seizures. The chain joins TRBV18 to TRBJ2-3; 12 bases map to TRBD2. The CDR3 coding sequence is TGTGCCAGCTTAACTCGACTAGCGGGAGCAGATACGCAGTATTTT. Its protein product is CASLTRLAGADTQYF.